This T cell receptor (beta chain) was sequenced during a study of blood T cell repertoires in COVID-19. From germline, CDR1 is MNHEY and CDR2 SVGAGI. The CDR3 length is 13 residues. The V and J ends lost 3 bases and 4 bases respectively, with 7 bases between them. Assay used: immunoSEQ multiplex PCR; TCRdb lists only in-frame clones, some missing. The sample consists of around 290,000 clones, approximately 86% of them appearing once. Sample: peripheral blood. The receptor's source is a woman in her seventies with COVID-19, enrolled during active disease. The chain employs TRBV6-5 and TRBJ2-1; D gene uncertain. The CDR3 region is CASSYPNYNEQFF. CDR3 in DNA: TGTGCCAGCAGTTATCCAAATTACAATGAGCAGTTCTTC.